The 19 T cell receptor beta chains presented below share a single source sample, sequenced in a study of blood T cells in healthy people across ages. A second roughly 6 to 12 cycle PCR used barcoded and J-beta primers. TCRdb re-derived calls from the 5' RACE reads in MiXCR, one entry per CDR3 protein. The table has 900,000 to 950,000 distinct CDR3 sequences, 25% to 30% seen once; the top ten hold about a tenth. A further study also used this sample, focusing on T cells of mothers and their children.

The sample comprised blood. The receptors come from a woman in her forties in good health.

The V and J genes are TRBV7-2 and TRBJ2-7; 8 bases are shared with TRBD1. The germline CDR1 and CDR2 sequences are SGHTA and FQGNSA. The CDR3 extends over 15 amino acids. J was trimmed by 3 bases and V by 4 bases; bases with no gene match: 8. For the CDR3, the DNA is TGTGCCAGCAGCTCACAGACAGGGGCTATCTACGAGCAGTACGTC. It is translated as CASSSQTGAIYEQYV.

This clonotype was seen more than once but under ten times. In DNA, the CDR3 is TGCGCCAGCAGCCAAGGCTTGACTAGCTACTACGAGCAGTACTTC. Its translation: CASSQGLTSYYEQYF. V gene TRBV4-1 combines with J gene TRBJ2-7; TRBD2 aligns across 7 bases. There are 15 residues in the CDR3. CDR1 and CDR2 from the germline V gene are MGHRA and YSYEKL. The J segment lost 3 bases and the V segment lost 1 base, leaving 6 bases of the junction unmatched.

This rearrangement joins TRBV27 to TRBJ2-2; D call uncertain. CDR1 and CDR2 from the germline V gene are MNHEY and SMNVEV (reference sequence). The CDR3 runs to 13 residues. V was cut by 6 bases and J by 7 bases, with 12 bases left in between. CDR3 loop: CASRYVSVGELFF. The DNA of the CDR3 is TGTGCCAGCAGATATGTCAGTGTCGGGGAGCTGTTTTTT.

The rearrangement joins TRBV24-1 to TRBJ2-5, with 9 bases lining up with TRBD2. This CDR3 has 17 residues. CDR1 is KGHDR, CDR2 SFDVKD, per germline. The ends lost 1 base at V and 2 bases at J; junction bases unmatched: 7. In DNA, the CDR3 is TGTGCCACCAGTGATTTTGTCCTAGCGGGGACTCAAGAGACCCAGTACTTC. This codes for CATSDFVLAGTQETQYF.

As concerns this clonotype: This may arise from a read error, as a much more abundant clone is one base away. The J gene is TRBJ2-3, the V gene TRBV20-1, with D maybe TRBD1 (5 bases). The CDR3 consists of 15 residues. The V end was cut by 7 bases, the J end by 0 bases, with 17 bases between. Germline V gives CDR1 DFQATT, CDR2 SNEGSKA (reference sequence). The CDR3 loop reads CSGVRTPPSTDTQYF. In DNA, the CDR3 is TGCAGTGGGGTTAGGACACCACCTAGCACAGATACGCAGTATTTT.

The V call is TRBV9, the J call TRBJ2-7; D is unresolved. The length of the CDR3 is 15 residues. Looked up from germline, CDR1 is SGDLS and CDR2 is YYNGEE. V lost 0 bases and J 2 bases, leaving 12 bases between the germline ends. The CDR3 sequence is CASSVDPLETYEQYF. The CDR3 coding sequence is TGTGCCAGCAGCGTAGACCCCTTAGAAACCTACGAGCAGTACTTC.

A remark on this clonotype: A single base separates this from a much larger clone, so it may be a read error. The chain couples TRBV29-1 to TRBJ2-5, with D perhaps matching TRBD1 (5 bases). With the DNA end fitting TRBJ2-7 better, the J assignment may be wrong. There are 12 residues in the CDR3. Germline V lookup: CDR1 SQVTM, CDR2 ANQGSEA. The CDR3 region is CSVAQEINEQYF. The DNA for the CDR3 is TGCAGCGTTGCACAGGAAATCAACGAGCAGTACTTC.

The chain's CDR3 is CASSLGSRDYEQYF. CDR3 nucleotides: TGTGCCAGCAGCTTAGGGTCCAGGGACTACGAGCAGTACTTC. The gene calls are TRBV11-2 and TRBJ2-5; possibly TRBD1 for D (5 bases). With the DNA end fitting TRBJ2-7 better, the J assignment may be wrong. Germline V gives CDR1 SGHAT, CDR2 FQNNGV. The CDR3 consists of 14 residues.

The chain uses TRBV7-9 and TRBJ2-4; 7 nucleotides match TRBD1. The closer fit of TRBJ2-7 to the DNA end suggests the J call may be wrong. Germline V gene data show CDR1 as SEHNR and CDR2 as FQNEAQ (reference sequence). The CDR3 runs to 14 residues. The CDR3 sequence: CASSSTGPTGEQYF. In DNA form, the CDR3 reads TGTGCCAGCAGCTCGACAGGGCCCACCGGCGAGCAGTACTTC.

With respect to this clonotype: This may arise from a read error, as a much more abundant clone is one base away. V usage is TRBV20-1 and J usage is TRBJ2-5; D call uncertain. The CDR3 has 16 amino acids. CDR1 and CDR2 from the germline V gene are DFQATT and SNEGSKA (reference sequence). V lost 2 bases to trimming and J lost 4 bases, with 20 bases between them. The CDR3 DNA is TGCAGTGCTAGACCTTCCGGATGGGTGCGCTTAGAGACCCAGTACTTC. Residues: CSARPSGWVRLETQYF.

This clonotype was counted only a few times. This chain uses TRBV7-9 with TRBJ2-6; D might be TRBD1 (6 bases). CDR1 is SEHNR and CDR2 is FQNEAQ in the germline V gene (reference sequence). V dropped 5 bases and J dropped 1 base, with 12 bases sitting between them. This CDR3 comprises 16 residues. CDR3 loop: CASSHPGQSGANVLTF. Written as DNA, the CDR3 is TGTGCCAGCAGCCACCCAGGACAGTCTGGGGCCAACGTCCTGACTTTC.

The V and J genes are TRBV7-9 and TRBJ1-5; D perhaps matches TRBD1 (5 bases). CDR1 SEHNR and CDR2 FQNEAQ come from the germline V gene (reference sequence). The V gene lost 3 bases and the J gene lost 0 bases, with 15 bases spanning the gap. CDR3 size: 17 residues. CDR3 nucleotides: TGTGCCAGCAGCTTCTCTCCTGACAGCTATAGCAATCAGCCCCAGCATTTT. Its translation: CASSFSPDSYSNQPQHF.

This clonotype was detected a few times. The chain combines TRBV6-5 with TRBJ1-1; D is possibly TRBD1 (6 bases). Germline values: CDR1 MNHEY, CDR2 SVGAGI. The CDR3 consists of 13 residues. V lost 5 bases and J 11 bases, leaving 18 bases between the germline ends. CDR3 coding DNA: TGTGCCAGCAGTCTTCCCTGGGGGCGCCGGGCTTTCTTT. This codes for CASSLPWGRRAFF.

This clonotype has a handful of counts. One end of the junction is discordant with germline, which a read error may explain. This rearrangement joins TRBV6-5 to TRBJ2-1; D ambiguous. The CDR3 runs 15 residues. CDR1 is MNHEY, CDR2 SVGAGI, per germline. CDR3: CAGSLISPIYNEQFF. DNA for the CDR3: TGTGCCGGCAGCTTAATCTCACCAATTTACAATGAGCAGTTCTTC.

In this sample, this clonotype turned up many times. In DNA, the CDR3 is TGTGCCATCAGTGTTCGACAGGGCCCCTACGAGCAGTACTTC. This translates into CAISVRQGPYEQYF. The chain carries TRBV10-3 and TRBJ2-7, with 7 bases that match TRBD1. The V gene's germline CDR1 is ENHRY and CDR2 SYGVKD. Unmatched junction bases numbered 5, after V lost 4 bases and J lost 2 bases. CDR3 length: 14 amino acids.

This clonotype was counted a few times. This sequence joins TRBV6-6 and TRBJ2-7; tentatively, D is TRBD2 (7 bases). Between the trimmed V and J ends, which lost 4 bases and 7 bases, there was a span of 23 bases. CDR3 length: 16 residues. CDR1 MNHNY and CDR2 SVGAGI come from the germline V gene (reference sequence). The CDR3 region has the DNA TGTGCCAGCAGTTCGCCACCAGGGAGGGGGGGTAGGGAGCAGTACTTC. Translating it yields CASSSPPGRGGREQYF.

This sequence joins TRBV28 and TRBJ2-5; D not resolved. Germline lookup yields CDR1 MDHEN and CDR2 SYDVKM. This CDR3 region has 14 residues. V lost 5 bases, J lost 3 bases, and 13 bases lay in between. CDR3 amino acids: CASSLLRSKETQYF. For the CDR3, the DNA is TGTGCCAGCAGTCTCCTCAGATCCAAAGAGACCCAGTACTTC.

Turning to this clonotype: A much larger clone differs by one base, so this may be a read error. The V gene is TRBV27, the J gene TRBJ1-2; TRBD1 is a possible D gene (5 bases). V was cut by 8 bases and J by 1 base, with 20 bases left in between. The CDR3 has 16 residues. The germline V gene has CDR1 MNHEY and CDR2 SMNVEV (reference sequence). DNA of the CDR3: TGTGCCAGCCGGCGACAGAATCCTGAAGTTAACTATGGCTACACCTTC. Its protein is CASRRQNPEVNYGYTF.

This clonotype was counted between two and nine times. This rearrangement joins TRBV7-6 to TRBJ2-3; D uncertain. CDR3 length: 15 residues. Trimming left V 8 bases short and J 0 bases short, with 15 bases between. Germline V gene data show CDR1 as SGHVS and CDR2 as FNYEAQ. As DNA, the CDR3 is TGTGCCAGCGGGGTCTTGCGGTCTAGCACAGATACGCAGTATTTT. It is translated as CASGVLRSSTDTQYF.